This T cell receptor beta chain was identified during a study of T cell responses to AZD1222 COVID-19 vaccine. Germline V gene sequence: CDR1 LGHDT, CDR2 YNNKEL (reference sequence). The CDR3 has 17 amino acids. V was pared by 4 bases and J by 6 bases, with 13 bases of the junction left unmatched. TCRdb keeps only in-frame clones here, not all; method: immunoSEQ multiplex PCR. The sample has around 150,000 clones, approximately 90% seen once; the top ten hold around 4.5%. The receptor's source is an adult in good health. The chain recombines TRBV3-1 (or the pseudogene TRBV3-2) with TRBJ2-1; TRBD2 agrees at 9 bases. Sequenced here: peripheral blood, sampled on day 0 of MenACWY control vaccination. As DNA, the CDR3 is TGTGCCAGCAGCCCCTACCCGGCGGGAGGGCCTTCCAATGAGCAGTTCTTC. Protein product: CASSPYPAGGPSNEQFF.